This T cell receptor beta chain came from a study of blood T cell repertoires in COVID-19. J was trimmed by 9 bases and V by 4 bases; bases with no gene match: 15. The CDR3 has 16 residues. Germline V CDR1 and CDR2: SGDLS, YYNGEE. Original analysis: By means of reference gene primer amplification, nucleated cell counts were estimated. Sequencing used immunoSEQ multiplex PCR; TCRdb keeps in-frame clones, though not all of them. The V and J calls and clone size are taken from that table; D and trimming were inferred from the DNA. The sample has about 310,000 clones; 75% to 90% are singletons. Membership in each cohort depended on participant-reported clinical history. The recovered donors of Cohort 3 showed two negative PCRs, clearance, or symptom resolution.

The sample comprised PBMCs or T cells enriched from blood (not recorded which). This TCR was sampled from a man aged 25 to 45 who had recovered from COVID-19. V is TRBV9 and J is TRBJ2-1, with 8 bases matching TRBD2. The CDR3 protein is CASSPYRTGGAFEQFF. The CDR3 coding sequence is TGTGCCAGCAGCCCCTATAGGACCGGGGGGGCCTTTGAGCAGTTCTTC.